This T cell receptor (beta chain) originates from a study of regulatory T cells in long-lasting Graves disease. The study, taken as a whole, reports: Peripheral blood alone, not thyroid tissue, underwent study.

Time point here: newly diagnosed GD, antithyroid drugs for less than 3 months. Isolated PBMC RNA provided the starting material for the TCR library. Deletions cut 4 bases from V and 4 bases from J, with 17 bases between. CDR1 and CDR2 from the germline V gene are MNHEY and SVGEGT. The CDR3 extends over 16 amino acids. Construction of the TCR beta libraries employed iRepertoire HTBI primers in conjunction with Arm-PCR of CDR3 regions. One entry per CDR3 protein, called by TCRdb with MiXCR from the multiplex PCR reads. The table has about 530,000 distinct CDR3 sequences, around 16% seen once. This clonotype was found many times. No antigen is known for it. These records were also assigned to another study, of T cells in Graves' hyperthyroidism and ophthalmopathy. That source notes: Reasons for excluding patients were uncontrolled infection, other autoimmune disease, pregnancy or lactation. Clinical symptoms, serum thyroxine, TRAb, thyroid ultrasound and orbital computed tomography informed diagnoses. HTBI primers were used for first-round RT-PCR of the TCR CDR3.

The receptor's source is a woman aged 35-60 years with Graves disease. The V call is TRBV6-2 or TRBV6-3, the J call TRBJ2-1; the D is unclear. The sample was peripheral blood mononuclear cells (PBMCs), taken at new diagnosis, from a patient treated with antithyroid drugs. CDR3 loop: CASSSPTKAQYNEQFF. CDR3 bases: TGTGCCAGCAGTTCACCTACTAAGGCCCAATACAATGAGCAGTTCTTC.